This T cell receptor (beta chain) was retrieved from a study of PD-1 blockade in classical Hodgkin lymphoma. Notes on the study in general: What caused the repertoire differences, perhaps disease activity or prior therapy, remains undefined. Whereas CD4+ TCR diversity had risen significantly by C4D1, CD8+ TCR diversity had not. Lower baseline TCR diversity marked trial partial responders and progressors.

All the patients suffered relapse after autologous stem cell transplantation, and brentuximab vedotin exposure differed. Each best response was a complete response, a partial response or progressive disease. The repertoire was sequenced with immunoSEQ multiplex PCR; TCRdb's copy has only in-frame clones and lacks some. This sample yields under 2,500 clones, of which around 58% are seen a single time; 33% belongs to the top ten. This clone was detected only a few times. No antigen is known for it. There are 15 residues in the CDR3. Germline V gene lookup returns CDR1 SGHRS and CDR2 YFSETQ. Trimming shortened V by 1 base and J by 9 bases, and 14 bases separated the two germline ends.

The receptor's source is a human donor with classical Hodgkin lymphoma. The source was peripheral blood mononuclear cells (PBMCs), collected at baseline. V usage is TRBV5-1 and J usage is TRBJ1-6; D remains ambiguous. CDR3 DNA: TGCGCCAGCAGCTTGCCACAGCCAGGAGGTTCACCCCTCCACTTT. It is translated as CASSLPQPGGSPLHF.